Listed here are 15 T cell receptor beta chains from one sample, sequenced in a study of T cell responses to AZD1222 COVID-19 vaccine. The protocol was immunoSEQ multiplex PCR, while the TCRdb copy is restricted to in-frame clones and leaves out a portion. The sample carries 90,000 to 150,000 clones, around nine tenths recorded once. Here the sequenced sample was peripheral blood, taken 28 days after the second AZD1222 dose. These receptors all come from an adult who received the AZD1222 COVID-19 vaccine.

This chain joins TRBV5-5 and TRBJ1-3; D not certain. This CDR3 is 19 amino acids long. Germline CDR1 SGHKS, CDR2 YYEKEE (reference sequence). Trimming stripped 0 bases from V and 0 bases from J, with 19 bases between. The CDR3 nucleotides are TGTGCCAGCAGCTTGGTTTCTTCCGACGCTGGGATCTCTGGAAACACCATATATTTT. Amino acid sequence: CASSLVSSDAGISGNTIYF.

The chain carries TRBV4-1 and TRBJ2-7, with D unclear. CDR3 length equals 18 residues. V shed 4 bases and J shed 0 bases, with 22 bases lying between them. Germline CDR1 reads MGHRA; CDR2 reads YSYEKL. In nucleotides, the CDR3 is TGCGCCAGCAGCCCGAGACATTACCCGGGTGGTCTCTCCTACGAGCAGTACTTC. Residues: CASSPRHYPGGLSYEQYF.

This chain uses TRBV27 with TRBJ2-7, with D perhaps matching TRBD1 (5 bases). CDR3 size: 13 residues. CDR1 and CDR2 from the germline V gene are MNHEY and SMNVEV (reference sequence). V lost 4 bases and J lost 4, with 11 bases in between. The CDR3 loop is CASSWARGYEQYF. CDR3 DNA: TGTGCCAGCAGTTGGGCAAGGGGATACGAGCAGTACTTC.

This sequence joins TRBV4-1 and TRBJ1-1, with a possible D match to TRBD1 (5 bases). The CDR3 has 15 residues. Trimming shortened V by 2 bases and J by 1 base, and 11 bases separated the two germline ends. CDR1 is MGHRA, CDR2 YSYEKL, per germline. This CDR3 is CASSQHTTGNTEAFF. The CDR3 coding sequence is TGCGCCAGCAGCCAACATACAACAGGGAACACTGAAGCTTTCTTT.

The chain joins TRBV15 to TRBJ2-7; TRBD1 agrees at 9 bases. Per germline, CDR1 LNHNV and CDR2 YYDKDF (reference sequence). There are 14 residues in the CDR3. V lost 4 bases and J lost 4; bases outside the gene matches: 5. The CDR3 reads CATSKTGTGYEQYF. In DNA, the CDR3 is TGTGCCACCAGCAAAACCGGGACAGGGTACGAGCAGTACTTC.

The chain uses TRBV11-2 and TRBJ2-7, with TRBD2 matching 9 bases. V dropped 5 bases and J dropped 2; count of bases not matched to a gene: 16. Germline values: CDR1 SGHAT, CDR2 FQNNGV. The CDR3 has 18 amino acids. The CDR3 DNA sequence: TGTGCCAGCAGCCCGGTCAAAAGGGAGCGGGGGGCGGCCTACGAGCAGTACTTC. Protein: CASSPVKRERGAAYEQYF.

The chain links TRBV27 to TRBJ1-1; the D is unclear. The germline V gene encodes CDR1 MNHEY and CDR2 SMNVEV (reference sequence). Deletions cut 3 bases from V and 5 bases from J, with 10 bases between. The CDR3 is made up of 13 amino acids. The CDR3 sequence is CASSFDPGTEAFF. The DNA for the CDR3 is TGTGCCAGCAGTTTTGACCCGGGGACTGAAGCTTTCTTT.

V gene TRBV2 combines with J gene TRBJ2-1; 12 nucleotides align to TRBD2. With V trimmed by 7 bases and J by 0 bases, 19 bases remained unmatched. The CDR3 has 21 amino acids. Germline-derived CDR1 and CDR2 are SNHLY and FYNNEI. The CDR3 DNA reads TGTGCCAGCAAATCCCAGGGGCCTGGGACTAGCGGGCTTCCCTCCTACAATGAGCAGTTCTTC. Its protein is CASKSQGPGTSGLPSYNEQFF.

The CDR3 bases are TGCAGCGTTGAAATGGTAAGACGGCGGACAGGGGGGTTTGGCTACACCTTC. Translated, it gives CSVEMVRRRTGGFGYTF. V gene TRBV29-1 combines with J gene TRBJ1-2; 10 nucleotides match TRBD1. Germline V gene sequence: CDR1 SQVTM, CDR2 ANQGSEA. The junction had 16 bases not matched to a gene; V was cut back by 2 bases and J by 7 bases. The CDR3 contains 17 residues.

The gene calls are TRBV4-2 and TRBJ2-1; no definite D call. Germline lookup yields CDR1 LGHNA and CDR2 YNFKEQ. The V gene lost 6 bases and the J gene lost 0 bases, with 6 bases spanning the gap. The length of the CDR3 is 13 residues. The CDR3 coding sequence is TGTGCCAGCAGTAAAGGCTCCTACAATGAGCAGTTCTTC. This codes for CASSKGSYNEQFF.

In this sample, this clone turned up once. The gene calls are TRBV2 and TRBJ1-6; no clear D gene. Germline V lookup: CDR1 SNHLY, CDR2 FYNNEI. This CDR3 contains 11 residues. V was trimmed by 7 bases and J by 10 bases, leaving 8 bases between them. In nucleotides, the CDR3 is TGTGCCAGCACCCCAGACTCACCCCTCCACTTT. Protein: CASTPDSPLHF.

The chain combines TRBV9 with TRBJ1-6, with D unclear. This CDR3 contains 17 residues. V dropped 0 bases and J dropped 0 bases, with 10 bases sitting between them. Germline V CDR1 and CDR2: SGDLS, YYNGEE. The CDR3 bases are TGTGCCAGCAGCGTAGGAGGCCCAAGCTCCTATAATTCACCCCTCCACTTT. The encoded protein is CASSVGGPSSYNSPLHF.

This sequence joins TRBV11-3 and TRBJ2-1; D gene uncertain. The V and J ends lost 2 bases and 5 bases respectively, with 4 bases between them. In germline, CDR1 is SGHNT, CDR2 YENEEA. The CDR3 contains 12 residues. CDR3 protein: CASSLHDNEQFF. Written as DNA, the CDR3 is TGTGCCAGCAGCTTACATGACAATGAGCAGTTCTTC.

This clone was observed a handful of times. The CDR3 spells CASSGGRGDTEAFF. CDR3 in DNA: TGCGCCAGCAGCGGGGGGCGGGGAGACACTGAAGCTTTCTTT. The J gene is TRBJ1-1, the V gene TRBV5-1, with TRBD1 as a possible D gene (6 bases). V was pared by 4 bases and J by 3 bases, with 13 bases between. This CDR3 contains 14 residues. Looked up from germline, CDR1 is SGHRS and CDR2 is YFSETQ.

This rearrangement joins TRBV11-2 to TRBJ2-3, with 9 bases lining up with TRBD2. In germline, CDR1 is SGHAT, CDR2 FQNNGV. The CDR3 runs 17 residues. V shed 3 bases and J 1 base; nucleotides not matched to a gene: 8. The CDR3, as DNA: TGTGCCAGCAGCTTCGAGCGGGAGGTGGGTGGCACAGATACGCAGTATTTT. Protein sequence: CASSFEREVGGTDTQYF.